This T cell receptor (beta chain) derives from a study of control samples from healthy donors and cancer patients. Using immunoSEQ multiplex PCR, the repertoire was profiled, and TCRdb retains in-frame clones only, with some absent. The sample has around 130,000 clones, just under 90% seen once; the top ten hold around 7.6%. With 9 bases removed from V and 6 bases from J, the gap between germline ends came to 23 bases. CDR3 size: 15 residues. CDR1 LNHDA and CDR2 SQIVND come from the germline V gene (reference sequence). This clone was picked up one time. The sequencing sample was made of PBMCs. The chain joins TRBV19 to TRBJ1-2; weak D call: TRBD1 (5 bases). This receptor was identified in a man in his forties or fifties with head and neck cancer. The CDR3 protein is CASIERSREQDGYTF. The CDR3 DNA is TGTGCCAGCATTGAGCGGAGCAGGGAGCAAGATGGCTACACCTTC. Full variable domain (rest looked up from reference TRBV19 and TRBJ1-2): DGGITQSPKYLFRKEGQNVTLSCEQNLNHDAMYWYRQDPGQGLRLIYYSQIVNDFQKGDIAEGYSVSREKKESFPLTVTSAQKNPTAFYLCASIERSREQDGYTFGSGTRLTVV.